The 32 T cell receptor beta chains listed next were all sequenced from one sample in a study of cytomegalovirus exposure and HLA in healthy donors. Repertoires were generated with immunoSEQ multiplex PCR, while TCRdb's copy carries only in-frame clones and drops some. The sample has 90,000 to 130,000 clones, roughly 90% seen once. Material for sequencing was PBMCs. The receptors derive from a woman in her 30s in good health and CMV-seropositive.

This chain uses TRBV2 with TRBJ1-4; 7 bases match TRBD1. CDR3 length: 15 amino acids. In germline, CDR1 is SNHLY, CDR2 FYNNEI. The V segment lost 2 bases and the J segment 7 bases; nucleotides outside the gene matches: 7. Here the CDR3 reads CASSELRQGGEKLFF. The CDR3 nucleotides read TGTGCCAGCAGTGAACTCCGACAGGGTGGTGAAAAACTGTTTTTT.

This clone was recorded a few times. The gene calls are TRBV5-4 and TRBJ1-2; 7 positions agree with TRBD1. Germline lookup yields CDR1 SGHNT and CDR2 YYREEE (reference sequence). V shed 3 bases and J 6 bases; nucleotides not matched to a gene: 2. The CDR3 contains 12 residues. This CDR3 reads CASSWDSNGYTF. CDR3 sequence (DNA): TGTGCCAGCAGCTGGGACAGCAATGGCTACACCTTC. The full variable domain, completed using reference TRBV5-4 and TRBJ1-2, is ETGVTQSPTHLIKTRGQQVTLRCSSQSGHNTVSWYQQALGQGPQFIFQYYREEENGRGNFPPRFSGLQFPNYSSELNVNALELDDSALYLCASSWDSNGYTFGSGTRLTVV.

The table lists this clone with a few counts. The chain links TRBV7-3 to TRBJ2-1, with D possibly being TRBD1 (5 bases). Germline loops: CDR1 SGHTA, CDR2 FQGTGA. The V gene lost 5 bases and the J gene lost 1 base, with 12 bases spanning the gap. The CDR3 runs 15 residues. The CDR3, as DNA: TGTGCCAGCAGCACCCGCAGGGCGTCCTACAATGAGCAGTTCTTC. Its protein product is CASSTRRASYNEQFF. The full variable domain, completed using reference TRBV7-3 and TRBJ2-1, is GAGVSQTPSNKVTEKGKYVELRCDPISGHTALYWYRQSLGQGPEFLIYFQGTGAADDSGLPNDRFFAVRPEGSVSTLKIQRTERGDSAVYLCASSTRRASYNEQFFGPGTRLTVL.

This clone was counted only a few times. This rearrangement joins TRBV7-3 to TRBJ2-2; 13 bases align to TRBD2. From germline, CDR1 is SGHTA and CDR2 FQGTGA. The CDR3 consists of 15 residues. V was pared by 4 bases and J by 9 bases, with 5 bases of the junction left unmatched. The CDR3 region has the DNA TGTGCCAGCAGCTCGGGACTAGCGGGAACTCGGGAGCTGTTTTTT. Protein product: CASSSGLAGTRELFF. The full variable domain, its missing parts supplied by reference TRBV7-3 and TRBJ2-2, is GAGVSQTPSNKVTEKGKYVELRCDPISGHTALYWYRQSLGQGPEFLIYFQGTGAADDSGLPNDRFFAVRPEGSVSTLKIQRTERGDSAVYLCASSSGLAGTRELFFGEGSRLTVL.

The CDR3 spells CASSQRAVNTEAFF. CDR3 DNA sequence: TGTGCCAGCAGTCAGCGGGCAGTGAACACTGAAGCTTTCTTT. The V call is TRBV9, the J call TRBJ1-1, with D unresolved. Per the germline V gene, CDR1 is SGDLS and CDR2 is YYNGEE. Trimming removed 5 bases at V and 0 bases at J, with 11 bases between. The CDR3 runs to 14 residues.

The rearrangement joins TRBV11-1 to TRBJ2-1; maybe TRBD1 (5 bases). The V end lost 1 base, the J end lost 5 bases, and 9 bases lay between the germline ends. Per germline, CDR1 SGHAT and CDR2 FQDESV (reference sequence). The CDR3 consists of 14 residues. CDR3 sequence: CASSLGQGNNEQFF. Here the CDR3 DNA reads TGTGCCAGCAGCTTAGGGCAGGGTAACAATGAGCAGTTCTTC.

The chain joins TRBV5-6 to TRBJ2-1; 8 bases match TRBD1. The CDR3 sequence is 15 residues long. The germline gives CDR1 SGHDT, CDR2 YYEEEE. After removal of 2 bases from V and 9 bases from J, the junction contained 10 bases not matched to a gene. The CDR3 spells CASSFGQGTAAEQFF. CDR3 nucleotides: TGTGCCAGCAGCTTCGGACAGGGTACGGCGGCTGAGCAGTTCTTC.

CDR3 residues: CASSLSTSYNEQFF. As DNA, the CDR3 is TGTGCCAGCAGTTTATCGACTAGCTACAATGAGCAGTTCTTC. This chain connects TRBV28 to TRBJ2-1, with D possibly matching TRBD2 (6 bases). The length of the CDR3 is 14 residues. Germline CDR1 is MDHEN and CDR2 is SYDVKM. Trimming removed 1 base from V and 3 bases from J, with 7 bases in between.

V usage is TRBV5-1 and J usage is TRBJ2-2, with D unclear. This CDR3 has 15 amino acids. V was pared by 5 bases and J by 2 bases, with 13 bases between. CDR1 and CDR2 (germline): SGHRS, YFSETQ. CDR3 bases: TGCGCCAGCAGTCTTACGGTTCTAAACACCGGGGAGCTGTTTTTT. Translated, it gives CASSLTVLNTGELFF. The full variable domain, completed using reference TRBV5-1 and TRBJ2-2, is KAGVTQTPRYLIKTRGQQVTLSCSPISGHRSVSWYQQTPGQGLQFLFEYFSETQRNKGNFPGRFSGRQFSNSRSEMNVSTLELGDSALYLCASSLTVLNTGELFFGEGSRLTVL.

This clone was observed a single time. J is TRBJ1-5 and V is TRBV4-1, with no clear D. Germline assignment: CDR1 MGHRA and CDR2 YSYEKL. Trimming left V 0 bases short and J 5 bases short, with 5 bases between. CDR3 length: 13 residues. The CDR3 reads CASSQDPDQPQHF. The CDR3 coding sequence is TGCGCCAGCAGCCAAGATCCCGATCAGCCCCAGCATTTT.

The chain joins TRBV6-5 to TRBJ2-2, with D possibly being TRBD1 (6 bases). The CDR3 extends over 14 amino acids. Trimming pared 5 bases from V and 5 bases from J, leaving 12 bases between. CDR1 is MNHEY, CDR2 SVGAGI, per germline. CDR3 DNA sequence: TGTGCCAGCAGTCCCAGGGGCAGAACCGGGGAGCTGTTTTTT. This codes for CASSPRGRTGELFF.

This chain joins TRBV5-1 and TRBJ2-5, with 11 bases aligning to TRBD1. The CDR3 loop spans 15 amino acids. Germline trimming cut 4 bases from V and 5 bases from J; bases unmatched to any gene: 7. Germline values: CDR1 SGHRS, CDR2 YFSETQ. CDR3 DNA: TGCGCCAGCAGCAACGGGACAGGGGGACGCGAGACCCAGTACTTC. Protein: CASSNGTGGRETQYF.

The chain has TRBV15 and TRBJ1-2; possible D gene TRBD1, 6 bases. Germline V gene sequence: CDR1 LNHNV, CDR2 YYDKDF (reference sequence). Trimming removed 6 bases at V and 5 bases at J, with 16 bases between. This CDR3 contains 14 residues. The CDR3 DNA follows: TGTGCCACCAGACCTACAGGGCCTCCATATGGCTACACCTTC. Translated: CATRPTGPPYGYTF.

The CDR3 bases are TGTGCCATCAGTGAGTCGCCGGGACAGCCGGGACTAGCGGGAGGAGAGCAGTACTTC. This gives the protein CAISESPGQPGLAGGEQYF. This sequence joins TRBV10-3 and TRBJ2-7; 15 nucleotides agree with TRBD2. CDR3 length: 19 amino acids. Germline CDR1 reads ENHRY; CDR2 reads SYGVKD. With 0 bases clipped from V and 7 bases from J, the junction kept 13 bases outside the gene matches.

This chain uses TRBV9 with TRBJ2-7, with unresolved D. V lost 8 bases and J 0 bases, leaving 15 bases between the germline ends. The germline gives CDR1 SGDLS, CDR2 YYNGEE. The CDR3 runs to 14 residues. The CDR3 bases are TGTGCCAGTTCGCCAGGCCTCAACTCCTACGAGCAGTACTTC. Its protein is CASSPGLNSYEQYF.

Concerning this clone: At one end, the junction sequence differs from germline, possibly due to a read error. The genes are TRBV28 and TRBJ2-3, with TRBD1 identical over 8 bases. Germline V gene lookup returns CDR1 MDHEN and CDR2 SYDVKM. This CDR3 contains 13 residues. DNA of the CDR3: TGTGTCAGCAGAGTGACAGGGGCGGCCCCGGTTCAATTT. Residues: CVSRVTGAAPVQF.

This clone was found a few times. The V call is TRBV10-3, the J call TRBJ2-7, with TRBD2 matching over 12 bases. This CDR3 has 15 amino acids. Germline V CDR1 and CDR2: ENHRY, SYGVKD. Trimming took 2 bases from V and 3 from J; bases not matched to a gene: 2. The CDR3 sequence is CAISEGLAGRYEQYF. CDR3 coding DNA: TGTGCCATCAGTGAGGGACTAGCGGGACGCTACGAGCAGTACTTC.

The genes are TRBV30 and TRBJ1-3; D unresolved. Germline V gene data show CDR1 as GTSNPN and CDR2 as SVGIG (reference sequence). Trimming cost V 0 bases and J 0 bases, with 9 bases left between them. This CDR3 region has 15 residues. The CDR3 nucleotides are TGTGCCTGGAGTGTATCGGGGTACTCTGGAAACACCATATATTTT. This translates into CAWSVSGYSGNTIYF.

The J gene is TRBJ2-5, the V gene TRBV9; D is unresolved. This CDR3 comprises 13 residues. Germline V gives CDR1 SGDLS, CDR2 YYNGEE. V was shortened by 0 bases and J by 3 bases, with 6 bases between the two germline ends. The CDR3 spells CASSVVGEETQYF. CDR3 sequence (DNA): TGTGCCAGCAGCGTAGTAGGAGAAGAGACCCAGTACTTC.

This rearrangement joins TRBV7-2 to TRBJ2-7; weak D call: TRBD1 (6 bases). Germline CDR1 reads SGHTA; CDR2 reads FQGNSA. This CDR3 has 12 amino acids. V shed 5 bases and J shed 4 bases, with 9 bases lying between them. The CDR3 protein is CASSTQGYEQYF. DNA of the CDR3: TGTGCCAGCAGCACACAGGGTTACGAGCAGTACTTC.

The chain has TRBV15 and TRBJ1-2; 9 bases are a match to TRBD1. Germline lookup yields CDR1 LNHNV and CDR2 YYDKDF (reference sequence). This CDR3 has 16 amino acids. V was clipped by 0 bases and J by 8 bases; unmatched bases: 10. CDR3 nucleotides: TGTGCCACCAGCAGAGACCAACGTGGGACAGGGAGCGGCTACACCTTC. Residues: CATSRDQRGTGSGYTF.

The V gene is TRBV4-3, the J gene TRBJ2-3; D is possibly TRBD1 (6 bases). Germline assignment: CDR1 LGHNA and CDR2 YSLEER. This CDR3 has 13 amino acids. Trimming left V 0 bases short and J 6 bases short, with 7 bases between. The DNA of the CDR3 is TGCGCCAGCAGCCAAGATGGGGGCGATACGCAGTATTTT. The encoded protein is CASSQDGGDTQYF.

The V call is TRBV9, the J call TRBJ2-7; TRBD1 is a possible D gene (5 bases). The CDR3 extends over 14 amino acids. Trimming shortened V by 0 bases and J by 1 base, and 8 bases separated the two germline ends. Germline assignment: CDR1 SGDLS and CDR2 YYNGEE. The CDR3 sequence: CASSVGAGSYEQYF. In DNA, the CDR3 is TGTGCCAGCAGCGTAGGAGCAGGGTCCTACGAGCAGTACTTC.

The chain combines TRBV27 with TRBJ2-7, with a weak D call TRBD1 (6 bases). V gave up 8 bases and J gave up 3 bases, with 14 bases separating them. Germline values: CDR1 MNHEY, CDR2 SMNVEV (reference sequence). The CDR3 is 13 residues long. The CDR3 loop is CASARGTNYEQYF. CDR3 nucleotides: TGTGCCAGCGCCAGGGGCACAAACTACGAGCAGTACTTC.

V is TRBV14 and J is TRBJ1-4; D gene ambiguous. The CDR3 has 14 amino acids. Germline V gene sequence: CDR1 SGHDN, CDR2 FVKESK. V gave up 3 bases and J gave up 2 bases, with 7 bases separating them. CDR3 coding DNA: TGTGCCAGCAGCCATGGGAGGACTAATGAAAAACTGTTTTTT. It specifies CASSHGRTNEKLFF.

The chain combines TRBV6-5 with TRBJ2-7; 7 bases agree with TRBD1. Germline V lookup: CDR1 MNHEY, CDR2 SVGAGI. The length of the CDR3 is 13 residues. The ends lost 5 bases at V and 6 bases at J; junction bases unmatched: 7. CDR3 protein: CASSPGTAGEQYF. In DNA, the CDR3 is TGTGCCAGCAGTCCCGGGACAGCAGGCGAGCAGTACTTC.

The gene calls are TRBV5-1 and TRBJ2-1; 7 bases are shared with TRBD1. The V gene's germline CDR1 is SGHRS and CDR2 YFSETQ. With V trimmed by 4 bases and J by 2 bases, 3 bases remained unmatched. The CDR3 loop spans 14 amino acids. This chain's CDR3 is CASSQTGTYNEQFF. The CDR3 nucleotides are TGCGCCAGCAGCCAGACAGGGACCTACAATGAGCAGTTCTTC. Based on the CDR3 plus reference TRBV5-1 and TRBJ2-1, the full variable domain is KAGVTQTPRYLIKTRGQQVTLSCSPISGHRSVSWYQQTPGQGLQFLFEYFSETQRNKGNFPGRFSGRQFSNSRSEMNVSTLELGDSALYLCASSQTGTYNEQFFGPGTRLTVL.

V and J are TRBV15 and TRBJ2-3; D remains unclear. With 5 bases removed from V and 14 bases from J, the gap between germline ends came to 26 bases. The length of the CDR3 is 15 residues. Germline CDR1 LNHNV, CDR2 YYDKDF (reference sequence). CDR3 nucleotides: TGTGCCACCAGCCCAGATTTAGCCTCTAGGCCAGTGTGGTATTTT. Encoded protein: CATSPDLASRPVWYF.

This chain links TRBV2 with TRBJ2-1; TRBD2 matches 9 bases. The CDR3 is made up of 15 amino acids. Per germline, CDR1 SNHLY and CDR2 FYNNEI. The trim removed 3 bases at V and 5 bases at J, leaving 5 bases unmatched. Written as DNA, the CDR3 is TGTGCCAGCAGTGATGGCGGGGGGGAGAACAATGAGCAGTTCTTC. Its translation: CASSDGGGENNEQFF.

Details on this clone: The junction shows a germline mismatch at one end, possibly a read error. CDR3 residues: CASSEAGTARYEQYF. The CDR3 region has the DNA TGTGCCAGCAGCGAAGCCGGGACAGCCAGATACGAGCAGTACTTC. This rearrangement joins TRBV6-1 to TRBJ2-7; 7 bases are a match to TRBD1. This CDR3 spans 15 amino acids. Germline lookup yields CDR1 MNHNS and CDR2 SASEGT.

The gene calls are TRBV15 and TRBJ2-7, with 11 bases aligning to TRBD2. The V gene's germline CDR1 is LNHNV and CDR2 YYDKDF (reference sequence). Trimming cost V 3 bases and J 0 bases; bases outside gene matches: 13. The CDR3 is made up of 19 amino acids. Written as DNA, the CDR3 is TGTGCCACCAGCAGTAACGGGGAACTAGCGGGAGTGTTCTCCTACGAGCAGTACTTC. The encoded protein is CATSSNGELAGVFSYEQYF.

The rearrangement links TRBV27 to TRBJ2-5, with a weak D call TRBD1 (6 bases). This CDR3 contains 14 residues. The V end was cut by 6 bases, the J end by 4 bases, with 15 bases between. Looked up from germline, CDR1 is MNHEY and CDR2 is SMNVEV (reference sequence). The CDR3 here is CASRRDRNRETQYF. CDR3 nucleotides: TGTGCCAGCAGGCGCGACAGGAATCGAGAGACCCAGTACTTC.